The clone carrying this TCR beta chain was detected only a few times. The antigen remains unidentified. CDR3 length: 13 amino acids. Germline loops: CDR1 SGDLS, CDR2 YYNGEE. V lost 3 bases to trimming and J lost 5 bases, with 12 bases between them. RNA transcripts yielded amplified TCR beta CDR3 regions. First-round RT-PCR of the TCR CDR3 relied on the HTBI primer set. TCRdb reprocessed the multiplex PCR reads via MiXCR and lists one record per CDR3 protein. In the table there are a few hundred thousand distinct CDR3 sequences, approximately 22% of which are singletons. This specimen belongs to a study of T cells in Graves' hyperthyroidism and ophthalmopathy. General study results and limits: A 13 V-J model separated ophthalmopathy from stable hyperthyroidism.

Disease lasting under 3 months, a NOSPECS grade of at least 4, and a Clinical Activity Score of at least 3 were features of the ophthalmopathy patients. This chain connects TRBV9 to TRBJ2-7; D possibly corresponds to TRBD1 (5 bases). This sequence was found in a woman in her seventies with Graves' ophthalmopathy. The sequencing sample was made of blood. The CDR3 loop reads CASSAKGFHEQYF. The CDR3 DNA reads TGTGCCAGCAGCGCAAAGGGGTTCCACGAGCAGTACTTC.